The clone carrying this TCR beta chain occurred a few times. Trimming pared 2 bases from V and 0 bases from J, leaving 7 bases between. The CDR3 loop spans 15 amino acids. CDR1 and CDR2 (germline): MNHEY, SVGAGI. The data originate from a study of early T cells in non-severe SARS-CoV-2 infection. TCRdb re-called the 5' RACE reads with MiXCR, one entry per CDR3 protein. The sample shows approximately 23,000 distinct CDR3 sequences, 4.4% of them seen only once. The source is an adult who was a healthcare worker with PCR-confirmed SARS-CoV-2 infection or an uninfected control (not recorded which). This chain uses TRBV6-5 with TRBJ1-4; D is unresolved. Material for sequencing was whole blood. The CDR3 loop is CASSYGRATNEKLFF. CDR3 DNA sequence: TGTGCCAGCAGTTACGGGCGGGCAACTAATGAAAAACTGTTTTTT.